What follows is one T cell receptor beta chain and its context. Data came from immunoSEQ multiplex PCR; TCRdb stores just in-frame clones and leaves some out. The sample lists under 80,000 clones; 60% to 80% were seen once. The entry originates in a study of blood T cell repertoires in COVID-19. At the level of the study: Spain, Italy and the United States supplied samples that represented acute and convalescent COVID-19. PBMCs, B-cell-depleted T cells, or T cells were the source of the cDNA or gDNA that made up the material.

The V and J ends lost 1 base and 4 bases respectively, with 5 bases between them. The CDR3 totals 14 residues. In germline, CDR1 is SGHDN, CDR2 FVKESK. Material for sequencing was peripheral blood. The chain joins TRBV14 to TRBJ1-6; no firm D call. The source is a human donor in a cohort sampled during active COVID-19. The CDR3 region is CASSQVYYNSPLHF. CDR3 DNA: TGTGCCAGCAGCCAAGTCTATTATAATTCACCCCTCCACTTT.